This T cell receptor beta chain came from a study of Ad26.COV2.S vaccination and SARS-CoV-2 variants. CDR3 length equals 14 residues. With 1 base removed from V and 6 bases from J, the gap between germline ends came to 12 bases. Germline V gene lookup returns CDR1 LNHNV and CDR2 YYDKDF (reference sequence). Treatment reported: over 15 received Ad26.COV2.S at low or high dose, single or two shots; about 5 received placebo; per-sample allocation not given. Samples came from day 63 after the first vaccine or placebo injection. This table comes from immunoSEQ multiplex PCR, and its TCRdb copy is limited to in-frame clones, with some not included. This table has around 250,000 clones, around 85% appearing once.

Material: peripheral blood, obtained in a trial of Ad26.COV2.S vaccine versus placebo. This clonotype was sampled from a person aged 18-65 years who received the Ad26.COV2.S COVID-19 vaccine or a placebo. V gene TRBV15 combines with J gene TRBJ1-1; D gene ambiguous. The CDR3 reads CATSRVLETPEAFF. In DNA form, the CDR3 reads TGTGCCACCAGCAGAGTCCTAGAAACGCCTGAAGCTTTCTTT.